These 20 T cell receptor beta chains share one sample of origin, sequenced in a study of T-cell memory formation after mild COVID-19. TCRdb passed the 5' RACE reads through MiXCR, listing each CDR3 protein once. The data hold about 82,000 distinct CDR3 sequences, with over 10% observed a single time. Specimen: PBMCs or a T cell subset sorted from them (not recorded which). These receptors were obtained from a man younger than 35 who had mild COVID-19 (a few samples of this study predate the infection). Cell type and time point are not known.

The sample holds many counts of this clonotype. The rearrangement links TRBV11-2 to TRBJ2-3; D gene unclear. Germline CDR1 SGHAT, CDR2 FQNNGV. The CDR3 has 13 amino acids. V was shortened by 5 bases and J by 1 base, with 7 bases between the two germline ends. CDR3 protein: CASSEAGTDTQYF. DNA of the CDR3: TGTGCCAGCAGCGAGGCGGGCACAGATACGCAGTATTTT.

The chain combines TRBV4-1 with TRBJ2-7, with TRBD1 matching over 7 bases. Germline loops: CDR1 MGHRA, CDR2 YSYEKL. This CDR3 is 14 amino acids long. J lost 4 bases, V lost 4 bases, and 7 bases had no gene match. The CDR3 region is CASSPALTGYEQYV. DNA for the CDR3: TGCGCCAGCAGCCCCGCCTTGACAGGGTACGAGCAGTACGTC.

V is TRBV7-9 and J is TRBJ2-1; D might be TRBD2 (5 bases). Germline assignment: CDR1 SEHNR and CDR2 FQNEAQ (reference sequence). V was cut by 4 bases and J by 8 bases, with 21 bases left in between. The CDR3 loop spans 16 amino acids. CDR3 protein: CASSSGDIRTDHEQFF. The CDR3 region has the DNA TGTGCCAGCAGCTCCGGAGACATTAGGACTGATCATGAGCAGTTCTTC.

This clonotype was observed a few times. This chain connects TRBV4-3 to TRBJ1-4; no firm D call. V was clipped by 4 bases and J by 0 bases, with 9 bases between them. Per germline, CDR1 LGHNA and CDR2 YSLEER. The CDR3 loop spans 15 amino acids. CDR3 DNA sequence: TGCGCCAGCAGCCGCTCACACCCAACTAATGAAAAACTGTTTTTT. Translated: CASSRSHPTNEKLFF.

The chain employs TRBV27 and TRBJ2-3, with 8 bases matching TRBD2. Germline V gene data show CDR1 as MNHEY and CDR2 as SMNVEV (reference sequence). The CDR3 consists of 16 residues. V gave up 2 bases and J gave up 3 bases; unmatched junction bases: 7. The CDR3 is CASSLVQSGGTDTQYF. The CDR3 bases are TGTGCCAGCAGTTTAGTCCAATCGGGGGGGACAGATACGCAGTATTTT.

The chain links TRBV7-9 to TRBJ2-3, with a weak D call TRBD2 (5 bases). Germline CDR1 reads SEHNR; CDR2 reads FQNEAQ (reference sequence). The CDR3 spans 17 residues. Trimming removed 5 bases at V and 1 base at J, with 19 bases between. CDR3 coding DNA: TGTGCCAGCAGCCCGCCCCTCTCACTAGTGGGCACAGATACGCAGTATTTT. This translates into CASSPPLSLVGTDTQYF.

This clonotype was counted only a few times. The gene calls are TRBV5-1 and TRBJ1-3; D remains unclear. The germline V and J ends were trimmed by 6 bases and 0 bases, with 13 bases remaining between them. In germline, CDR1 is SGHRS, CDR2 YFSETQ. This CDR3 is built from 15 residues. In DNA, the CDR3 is TGCGCCAGCAAGGCTGGGTTGGGCTCTGGAAACACCATATATTTT. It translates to CASKAGLGSGNTIYF.

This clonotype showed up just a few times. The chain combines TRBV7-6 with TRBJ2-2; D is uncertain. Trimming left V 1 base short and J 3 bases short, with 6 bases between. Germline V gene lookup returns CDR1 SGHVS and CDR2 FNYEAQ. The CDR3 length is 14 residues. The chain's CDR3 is CASSLVTDTGELFF. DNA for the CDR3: TGTGCCAGCAGCTTAGTTACAGACACCGGGGAGCTGTTTTTT. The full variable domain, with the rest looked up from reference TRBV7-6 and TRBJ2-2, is GAGVSQSPRYKVTKRGQDVALRCDPISGHVSLYWYRQALGQGPEFLTYFNYEAQQDKSGLPNDRFSAERPEGSISTLTIQRTEQRDSAMYRCASSLVTDTGELFFGEGSRLTVL.

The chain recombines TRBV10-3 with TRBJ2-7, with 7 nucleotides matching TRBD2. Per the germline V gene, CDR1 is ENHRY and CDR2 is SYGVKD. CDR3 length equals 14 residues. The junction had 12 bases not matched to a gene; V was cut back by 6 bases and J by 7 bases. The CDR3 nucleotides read TGTGCCATCAGAGCCTCCGGGACTATTGATGAGCAGTACGTC. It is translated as CAIRASGTIDEQYV.

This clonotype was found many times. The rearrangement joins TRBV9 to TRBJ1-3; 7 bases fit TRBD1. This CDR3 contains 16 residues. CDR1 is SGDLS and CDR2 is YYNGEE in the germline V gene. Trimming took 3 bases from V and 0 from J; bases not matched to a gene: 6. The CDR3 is CASSALGGFSGNTIYF. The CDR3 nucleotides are TGTGCCAGCAGCGCATTAGGGGGCTTCTCTGGAAACACCATATATTTT.

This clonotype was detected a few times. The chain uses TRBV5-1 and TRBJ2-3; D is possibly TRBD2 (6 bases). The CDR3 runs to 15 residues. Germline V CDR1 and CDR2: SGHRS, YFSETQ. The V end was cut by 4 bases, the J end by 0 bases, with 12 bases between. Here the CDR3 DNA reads TGCGCCAGCAGCCCGGGGGTCGCTAGCACAGATACGCAGTATTTT. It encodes CASSPGVASTDTQYF.

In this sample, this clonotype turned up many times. For the CDR3, the DNA is TGTGCCACCAGCAGAGATAGCCTAGCTGGGAGCGAGCAGTACTTC. Translated, it gives CATSRDSLAGSEQYF. The genes are TRBV15 and TRBJ2-7; maybe TRBD2 (5 bases). This CDR3 has 15 amino acids. Germline lookup yields CDR1 LNHNV and CDR2 YYDKDF (reference sequence). The V end lost 0 bases, the J end lost 6 bases, and 15 bases lay between the germline ends.

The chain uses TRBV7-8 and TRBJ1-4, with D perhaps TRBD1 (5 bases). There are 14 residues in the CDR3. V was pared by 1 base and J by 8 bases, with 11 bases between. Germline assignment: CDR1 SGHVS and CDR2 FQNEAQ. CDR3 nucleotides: TGTGCCAGCAGCTTAGTAAGGGGCGGCGAAAAACTGTTTTTT. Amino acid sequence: CASSLVRGGEKLFF.

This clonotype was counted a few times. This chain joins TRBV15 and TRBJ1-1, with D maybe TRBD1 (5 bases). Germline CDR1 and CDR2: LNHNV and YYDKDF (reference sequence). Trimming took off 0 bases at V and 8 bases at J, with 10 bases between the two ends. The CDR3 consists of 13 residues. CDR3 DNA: TGTGCCACCAGCAGAGACGCAGGGAAGGAAGCTTTCTTT. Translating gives CATSRDAGKEAFF.

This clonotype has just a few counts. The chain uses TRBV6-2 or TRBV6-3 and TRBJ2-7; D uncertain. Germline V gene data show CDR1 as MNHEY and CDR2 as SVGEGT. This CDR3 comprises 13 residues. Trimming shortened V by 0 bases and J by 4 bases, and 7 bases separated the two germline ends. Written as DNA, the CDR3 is TGTGCCAGCAGTTACTCTCCCTCTTACGAGCAGTACGTC. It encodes CASSYSPSYEQYV.

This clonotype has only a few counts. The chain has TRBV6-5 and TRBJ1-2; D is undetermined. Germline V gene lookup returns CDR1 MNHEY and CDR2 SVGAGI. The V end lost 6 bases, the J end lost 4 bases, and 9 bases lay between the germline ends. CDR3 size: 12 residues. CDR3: CASRGIPYGYTF. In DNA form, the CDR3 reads TGTGCCAGCAGAGGCATCCCCTATGGCTACACCTTC.

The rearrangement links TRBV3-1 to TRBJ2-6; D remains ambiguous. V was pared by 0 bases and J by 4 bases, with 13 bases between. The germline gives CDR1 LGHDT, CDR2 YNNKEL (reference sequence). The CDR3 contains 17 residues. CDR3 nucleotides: TGTGCCAGCAGCCAAGAGTCCGGGCCGATAGGGGCCAACGTCCTGACTTTC. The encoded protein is CASSQESGPIGANVLTF.

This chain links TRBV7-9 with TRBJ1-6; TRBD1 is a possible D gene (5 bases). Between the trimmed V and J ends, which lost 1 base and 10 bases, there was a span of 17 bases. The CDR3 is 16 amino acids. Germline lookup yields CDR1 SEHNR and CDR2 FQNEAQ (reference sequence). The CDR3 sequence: CASSLGEAGWESPLHF. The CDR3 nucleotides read TGTGCCAGCAGCTTAGGGGAAGCAGGGTGGGAATCACCCCTCCACTTT.

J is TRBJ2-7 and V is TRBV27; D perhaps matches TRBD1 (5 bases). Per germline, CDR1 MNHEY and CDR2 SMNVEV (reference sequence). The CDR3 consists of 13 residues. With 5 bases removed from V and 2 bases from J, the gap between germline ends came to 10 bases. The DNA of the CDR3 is TGTGCCAGCAGTATCAGGGTCCCCTACGAGCAGTACTTC. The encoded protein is CASSIRVPYEQYF.

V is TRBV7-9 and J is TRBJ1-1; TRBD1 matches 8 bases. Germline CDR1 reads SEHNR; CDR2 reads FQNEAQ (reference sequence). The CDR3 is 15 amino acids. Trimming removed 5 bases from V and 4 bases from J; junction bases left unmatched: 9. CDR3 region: CASSPIGQGFTEAFF. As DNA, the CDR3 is TGTGCCAGCAGCCCTATCGGACAGGGATTCACTGAAGCTTTCTTT.